Listed below are T cell receptor beta chains from one sample, sequenced in a study of OX40 agonist ivuxolimab in advanced cancers. Here immunoSEQ multiplex PCR was the method, and the copy in TCRdb shows in-frame clones only, minus some. The sample consists of nearly 80,000 clones, 80% to 95% of them appearing once. Specimen: CD4+ or CD8+ T cells sorted from blood, collected in a trial of the OX40 agonist ivuxolimab. These receptor sequences come from an adult with an advanced solid tumor such as melanoma, head and neck, liver or kidney cancer. Both conserved end residues are trimmed from each CDR3.

V gene,J gene,CDR3 protein
TRBV19,TRBJ2-5,ASSIDRGSGETQY
TRBV28,TRBJ1-1,ASSLASPMTAGGAF
TRBV10-1,TRBJ2-1,ASGPDRGRVF
TRBV15,TRBJ1-5,ATSRDLGQGDQPQH
TRBV10-2,TRBJ2-2,ASTEQRNTGELF
TRBV7-2,TRBJ1-1,ASEGQGAQFLMNTEAF
TRBV4-1,TRBJ2-5,ASSQSFQQGGETQY
TRBV5-1,TRBJ1-2,ASSLDSPIVDGYT
TRBV6-1,TRBJ2-3,ASPGEWVTDTQY
TRBV20-1,TRBJ1-2,SAVWYLGYT
TRBV29-1,TRBJ1-1,SVVPGLRTEAF
TRBV7-8,TRBJ2-1,ASSLGRGAGYNEQF
TRBV5-1,TRBJ2-1,ASSLDLQTSYNEQF
TRBV7-9,TRBJ2-7,ASSFGTGDEQY
TRBV19,TRBJ1-1,ASISFQDREAF
TRBV18,TRBJ2-3,ASSLEVGQAADDTQY
TRBV19,TRBJ1-5,ASSLGGNSNQPQH
TRBV27,TRBJ2-7,ASSLLGGSRSYEQY
TRBV11-2,TRBJ2-7,ASSYLGAGDEQY
TRBV7-2,TRBJ1-2,ASSSGGRNYGYT
TRBV28,TRBJ2-5,ASSRHMGQETQY
TRBV7-9,TRBJ1-2,ASSSPSVSGTAFGYT
TRBV5-1,TRBJ2-7,ASSREGAHEQY
TRBV5-1,TRBJ1-4,ASSLNRATNEKLF
TRBV27,TRBJ2-3,ASRTGNWGNTQY
TRBV29-1,TRBJ2-7,SVEGSRDRGLYEQY
TRBV28,TRBJ1-5,ASSLGGYSNQPQH
TRBV30,TRBJ2-7,AWSADISYEQY
TRBV18,TRBJ1-5,ASSSVETGLNQPQH
TRBV7-2,TRBJ1-5,ASSSRGTGGLQPQH
TRBV6-5,TRBJ1-1,ASSLQGENTEAF
TRBV2,TRBJ2-1,ASSERSAGKQF
TRBV18,TRBJ2-7,ASSLSGGLSYEQY
TRBV5-1,TRBJ2-5,ASSPVGGKETQY
TRBV5-6,TRBJ1-2,ASSLGFGRDGYT
TRBV5-1,TRBJ2-2,ASSFLGLAGAGELF
TRBV28,TRBJ1-4,ASSPPGMGEKLF
TRBV29-1,TRBJ2-1,SVDGLAGGYNEQF
TRBV5-6,TRBJ1-1,ASSTRWTGHTEAF
TRBV4-1,TRBJ1-4,ASSHPTSRANEKLF
TRBV4-2,TRBJ2-7,ASSPWVERGEQY
TRBV25-1,TRBJ1-1,ASSESLTGGRTEAF
TRBV27,TRBJ1-5,ASRHNGQFSNQPQH